This T cell receptor (beta chain) was sequenced for a study of type 1 regulatory T cells. On the study more broadly: T-allo10 is an in vitro-generated, Tr1-enriched CD4 T cell product specific for alloantigen.

Overall study findings and caveats: Compared with non-type 1 regulatory T cells, type 1 regulatory T cells showed a more restricted TCR repertoire.

CDR1 is SGHKS and CDR2 is YYEKEE in the germline V gene (reference sequence). The CDR3 consists of 12 residues. With 6 bases removed from V and 4 bases from J, the gap between germline ends came to 10 bases. As to this clonotype: Its matching antigen is unknown.

One entry per CDR3 protein, called by TCRdb with MiXCR from the reads. The table records just under 65,000 distinct CDR3 sequences, nearly 50% of them present only once. The V gene is TRBV5-5, the J gene TRBJ1-2, with D tentatively TRBD1 (5 bases). The sample was cultured non-Tr1 T cells, either the whole culture or a sorted T cell fraction (not recorded which). This clonotype was sampled from a human donor in good health. CDR3 region: CASTTTGYGYTF. The CDR3 region has the DNA TGTGCCAGCACCACTACAGGCTATGGCTACACCTTC.